Below are 13 T cell receptor beta chains sequenced from a single sample in a study of cytomegalovirus exposure and HLA in healthy donors. Primers for the PCR totalled 60 Vbeta and 13 Jbeta. This table comes from immunoSEQ multiplex PCR, and its TCRdb copy is limited to in-frame clones, with some not included. In the table there are about 110,000 clones, about four fifths of which are singletons. The sample consisted of PBMCs. These receptors were collected from a woman under 30 in good health and CMV-seropositive.

CDR3: CASSHGLAGSSYEQYF. DNA for the CDR3: TGTGCCAGCAGCCACGGACTAGCGGGAAGCTCCTACGAGCAGTACTTC. The rearrangement joins TRBV5-6 to TRBJ2-7; 12 bases match TRBD2. The CDR3 consists of 16 residues. V trimming: 4 bases; J trimming: 0 bases; junction bases outside the gene matches: 5. In germline, CDR1 is SGHDT, CDR2 YYEEEE.

The chain combines TRBV5-1 with TRBJ1-2, with D hard to call. CDR1 is SGHRS, CDR2 YFSETQ, per germline. The CDR3 extends over 13 amino acids. Trimming shortened V by 3 bases and J by 8 bases, and 14 bases separated the two germline ends. CDR3 nucleotide sequence: TGCGCCAGCAGCTCCAATTTGAGGGCCGGCTACACCTTC. Translated, it gives CASSSNLRAGYTF.

J is TRBJ2-3 and V is TRBV5-4, with D uncertain. V lost 3 bases, J lost 4 bases, and 15 bases lay in between. The germline V gene encodes CDR1 SGHNT and CDR2 YYREEE (reference sequence). The CDR3 totals 15 residues. CDR3 in amino acids: CASSSEGGSADTQYF. CDR3 DNA: TGTGCCAGCAGCTCGGAAGGTGGAAGCGCAGATACGCAGTATTTT.

This clone occurred once. The chain couples TRBV6-1 to TRBJ1-5; 8 nucleotides align to TRBD1. The ends lost 2 bases at V and 3 bases at J; junction bases unmatched: 6. CDR3 length equals 16 residues. The germline gives CDR1 MNHNS, CDR2 SASEGT. DNA of the CDR3: TGTGCCAGCAGTGAAAGGACAGGGATTTTCAATCAGCCCCAGCATTTT. Translation: CASSERTGIFNQPQHF.

The J gene is TRBJ2-1, the V gene TRBV7-2, with D possibly being TRBD2 (5 bases). The CDR3 contains 14 residues. Germline V gene sequence: CDR1 SGHTA, CDR2 FQGNSA. The ends were cut back, 5 bases at V and 8 bases at J, with 16 bases in the middle. This CDR3 reads CASSPPPASYEQFF. CDR3 bases: TGTGCCAGCAGCCCCCCTCCGGCTAGCTATGAGCAGTTCTTC.

The count of this clone is one. The chain carries TRBV28 and TRBJ1-3; D unresolved. This CDR3 contains 14 residues. Germline V gene lookup returns CDR1 MDHEN and CDR2 SYDVKM. Between the trimmed V and J ends, which lost 4 bases and 4 bases, there was a span of 11 bases. The CDR3 region has the DNA TGTGCCAGCAGTTCCTCGGGGAAAGGAAACACCATATATTTT. This gives the protein CASSSSGKGNTIYF.

This clone turned up a few times. This CDR3 is CASSGDRDFGYTF. The CDR3 region has the DNA TGTGCCAGCAGTGGGGACAGGGATTTCGGCTACACCTTC. The V gene is TRBV2, the J gene TRBJ1-2, with 9 bases identical to TRBD1. Germline V gene data show CDR1 as SNHLY and CDR2 as FYNNEI. The CDR3 is 13 residues long. The junction had 5 bases not matched to a gene; V was cut back by 4 bases and J by 8 bases.

The gene calls are TRBV19 and TRBJ2-1; 8 bases fit TRBD2. Germline V gene sequence: CDR1 LNHDA, CDR2 SQIVND (reference sequence). This CDR3 is built from 14 residues. V gave up 1 base and J gave up 13 bases; unmatched junction bases: 9. DNA of the CDR3: TGTGCCAGTAGTATAGGAACTAGCGGTTCCCTCCAGTTCTTC. Amino acids: CASSIGTSGSLQFF.

The V and J genes are TRBV5-1 and TRBJ2-1; D perhaps matches TRBD1 (6 bases). CDR1 and CDR2 (germline): SGHRS, YFSETQ. The CDR3 consists of 13 residues. V gave up 4 bases and J gave up 10 bases, with 15 bases separating them. Here the CDR3 reads CASSIRDTEEQFF. Written as DNA, the CDR3 is TGCGCCAGCAGCATACGGGACACTGAAGAGCAGTTCTTC. Together with reference TRBV5-1 and TRBJ2-1, the CDR3 gives the full variable domain: KAGVTQTPRYLIKTRGQQVTLSCSPISGHRSVSWYQQTPGQGLQFLFEYFSETQRNKGNFPGRFSGRQFSNSRSEMNVSTLELGDSALYLCASSIRDTEEQFFGPGTRLTVL.

The V gene is TRBV27, the J gene TRBJ2-1; TRBD2 agrees at 8 bases. CDR1 is MNHEY and CDR2 is SMNVEV in the germline V gene (reference sequence). After removal of 5 bases from V and 5 bases from J, the junction contained 14 bases not matched to a gene. CDR3 length: 17 amino acids. Here the CDR3 DNA reads TGTGCCAGCAGTGCCTCGCCGGGACTAGGGAAGGACAATGAGCAGTTCTTC. Translated, it gives CASSASPGLGKDNEQFF.

Worth noting for this clone: At one of its ends the junction is not consistent with the germline gene, which may arise from a read error. CDR3 coding DNA: TGTGCCAGTAGTATTGGCAGCGGAGCACACCAAGAGGCCCAGTACTTC. This gives the protein CASSIGSGAHQEAQYF. V usage is TRBV19 and J usage is TRBJ2-5, with D possibly being TRBD2 (5 bases). Germline CDR1 is LNHDA and CDR2 is SQIVND (reference sequence). The CDR3 runs 16 residues.

A word on this clone: At one end, the junction sequence differs from germline, possibly due to a read error. The chain has TRBV7-9 and TRBJ2-7; a possible D gene is TRBD2 (6 bases). Germline V lookup: CDR1 SEHNR, CDR2 FQNEAQ (reference sequence). The CDR3 contains 13 residues. As DNA, the CDR3 is TGTGCCAGCAGCTTAGGGGACTCCTCCGAGCAGTACTTC. Translating gives CASSLGDSSEQYF. The full variable domain, completed using reference TRBV7-9 and TRBJ2-7, is DTGVSQNPRHKITKRGQNVTFRCDPISEHNRLYWYRQTLGQGPEFLTYFQNEAQLEKSRLLSDRFSAERPKGSFSTLEIQRTEQGDSAMYLCASSLGDSSEQYFGPGTRLTVT.

The V gene is TRBV28, the J gene TRBJ2-3; D remains unclear. This CDR3 has 13 residues. Trimming pared 6 bases from V and 2 bases from J, leaving 9 bases between. Looked up from germline, CDR1 is MDHEN and CDR2 is SYDVKM. This chain's CDR3 is CASSPPYTDTQYF. The DNA for the CDR3 is TGTGCCAGCAGCCCTCCCTACACAGATACGCAGTATTTT.